This TCR beta chain emerged from a study of T cells expressing NK-cell markers. Study-level information: The authors derived TCR beta repertoires from sorted CD3+CD56+NKG2C+, CD3+CD56+NKG2C- and CD3+CD56-NKG2C+ T cells.

Germline V gene data show CDR1 as SGHNT and CDR2 as YYREEE (reference sequence). CDR3 length: 14 residues. Study-wide findings and caveats: Clarity on HCMV specificity was lacking for the expanded NKG2C+ T cell clones. In a handful of donors, dominant clonotypes made up roughly 28.3-65% of CD3+CD56-NKG2C+ cells.

In the case of this clonotype: Its antigen is unknown.

UMIs accompanied the 5'RACE template switching by which TCR beta cDNA was made. TCRdb re-called the 5' RACE reads and shows each CDR3 protein once, DNA omitted. This listing includes some 110,000 distinct CDR3 sequences. This rearrangement joins TRBV5-4 to TRBJ2-3; there is no DNA to check the TCRdb D call of TRBD1. The sequenced sample consisted of blood T cells: a sorted CD56 or NKG2C T cell subset, CD4+ or CD8+ T cells, or bulk PBMC T cells (not recorded which). The sequence was collected from a woman between 18 and 70 years old in good health. The chain's CDR3 is CASSLEGGTDTQYF.